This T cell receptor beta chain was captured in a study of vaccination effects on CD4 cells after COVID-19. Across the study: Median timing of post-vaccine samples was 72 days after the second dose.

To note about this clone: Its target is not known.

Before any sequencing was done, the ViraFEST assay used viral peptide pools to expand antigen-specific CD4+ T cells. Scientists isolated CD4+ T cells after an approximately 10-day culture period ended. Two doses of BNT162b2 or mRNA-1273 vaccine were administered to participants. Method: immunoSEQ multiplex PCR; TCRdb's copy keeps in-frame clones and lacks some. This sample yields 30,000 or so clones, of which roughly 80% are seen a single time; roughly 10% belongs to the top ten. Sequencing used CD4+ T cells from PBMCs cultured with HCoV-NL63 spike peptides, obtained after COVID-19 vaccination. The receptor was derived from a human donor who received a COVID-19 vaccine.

CDR3 bases: TGTGCCAGCTCACCACAGGATATATACGGCGGGGAGCTGTTTTTT. Its translation is CASSPQDIYGGELFF. The chain employs TRBV18 and TRBJ2-2; D is uncertain. Trimming left V 1 base short and J 7 bases short, with 13 bases between. Germline CDR1 KGHSH, CDR2 LQKENI. This CDR3 has 15 amino acids.